The clone carrying this T cell receptor (beta chain) was seen a handful of times. The antigen is undetermined. A second PCR of about 7 to 12 cycles used a sample-barcoded 5' primer and a J-beta primer mix. Via MiXCR, TCRdb re-called the 5' RACE reads, giving one row per CDR3 protein. The sample shows about 1,600,000 distinct CDR3 sequences, around 42% of them seen only once. This record belongs to a study of blood T cells in healthy people across ages. Overall study context: Per every two T cells, about one barcoded beta molecule was captured by template switching.

Study conclusions and caveats: Diversity estimates drawn from one million T cells were deemed underestimates.

This CDR3 comprises 14 residues. Germline CDR1 is DFQATT and CDR2 is SNEGSKA (reference sequence). Trimming shortened V by 6 bases and J by 2 bases, and 11 bases separated the two germline ends. This rearrangement joins TRBV20-1 to TRBJ2-6; D remains ambiguous. The receptor's source is a woman under 30 in good health. Source material: blood. This chain's CDR3 is CSAPKGPGANVLTF. In DNA, the CDR3 is TGCAGTGCCCCCAAAGGGCCTGGGGCCAACGTCCTGACTTTC.